The source of this TCR beta chain is a study of cytomegalovirus exposure and HLA in healthy donors. The CDR3 has 14 amino acids. From germline, CDR1 is MNHNY and CDR2 SVGAGI (reference sequence). V was clipped by 0 bases and J by 9 bases, with 12 bases between them. Study-level results: The dataset shows that most TCR sequences were rare, while some public TCRs occurred in many donors.

Turning to this clone: Its antigen remains unidentified.

The study ran its PCR with 60 Vbeta and 13 Jbeta primers. The assay was immunoSEQ multiplex PCR, and TCRdb's table has in-frame clones only and misses some. The profile shows fewer than 150,000 clones, 75% of them singletons. Material: PBMCs. The chain couples TRBV6-6 to TRBJ2-1; D is uncertain. The origin of this receptor is a man between 25 and 39 years old in good health and CMV-seronegative. The CDR3 reads CASSYSSGYGEQFF. The CDR3 nucleotides read TGTGCCAGCAGTTACTCGTCCGGGTACGGTGAGCAGTTCTTC.